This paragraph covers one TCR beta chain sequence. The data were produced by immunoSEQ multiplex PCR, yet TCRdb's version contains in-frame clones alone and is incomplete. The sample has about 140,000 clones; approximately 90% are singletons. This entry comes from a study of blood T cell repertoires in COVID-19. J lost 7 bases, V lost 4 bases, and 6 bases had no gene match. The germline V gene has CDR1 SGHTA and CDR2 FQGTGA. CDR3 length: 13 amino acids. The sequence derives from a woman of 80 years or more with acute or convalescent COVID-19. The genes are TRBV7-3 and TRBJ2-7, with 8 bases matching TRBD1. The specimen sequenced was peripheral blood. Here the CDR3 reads CASSSRQGMEQYF. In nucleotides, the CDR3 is TGTGCCAGCAGCTCGCGACAGGGGATGGAGCAGTACTTC. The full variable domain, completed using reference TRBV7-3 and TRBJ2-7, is GAGVSQTPSNKVTEKGKYVELRCDPISGHTALYWYRQSLGQGPEFLIYFQGTGAADDSGLPNDRFFAVRPEGSVSTLKIQRTERGDSAVYLCASSSRQGMEQYFGPGTRLTVT.